These T cell receptor beta chains were read from a single sample in a study of cytomegalovirus exposure and HLA in healthy donors. Using immunoSEQ multiplex PCR, the repertoire was profiled, and TCRdb retains in-frame clones only, with some absent. Here the sample table reports about 88,000 clones. The sequencing sample was made of PBMCs. Source of these receptors: a girl aged 10-17 years in good health and CMV-seropositive. CDR3s include the opening cysteine and the closing phenylalanine or tryptophan. D genes are given only for firm matches.

D	V	J	DNA	CDR3
NA	TRBV4-3	TRBJ1-5	TGCGCCAGCAGCCCCTGGGCCCAGGAAGATCAGCCCCAGCATTTT	CASSPWAQEDQPQHF
TRBD1	TRBV2	TRBJ2-1	TGTGCCAGCAGCGAAGACAGGGGTAGCGGTCGGAACTACAATGAGCAGTTCTTC	CASSEDRGSGRNYNEQFF
TRBD2	TRBV5-4	TRBJ2-5	TGTGCCAGCAGCTCCTCCGGGACTAGCGGGGGATCGGCCCAGTACTTC	CASSSSGTSGGSAQYF
NA	TRBV7-6	TRBJ2-3	TGTGCCAGCAGCCCCCTGGGCGGGGTTAGCACAGATACGCAGTATTTT	CASSPLGGVSTDTQYF
TRBD1	TRBV7-8	TRBJ2-1	TGTGCCAGCAGCTTACAGGGGGCCTACAATGAGCAGTTCTTC	CASSLQGAYNEQFF
TRBD1	TRBV11-3	TRBJ1-1	TGTGCCAGCAGCATATTAAGGGGGCTAGCGACTGAAGCTTTCTTT	CASSILRGLATEAFF
NA	TRBV4-2	TRBJ2-5	TGTGCCAGCAGCCAAGTTCCGGGACAAGAGACCCAGTACTTC	CASSQVPGQETQYF
TRBD1	TRBV13	TRBJ1-1	TGTGCCAGCAGCTTAGGGACAGGGGGGGGCACTGAAGCTTTCTTT	CASSLGTGGGTEAFF
NA	TRBV2	TRBJ1-5	TGTGCCAGCGCTGCGGGGCTTAGCAATCAGCCCCAGCATTTT	CASAAGLSNQPQHF
NA	TRBV7-6	TRBJ2-2	TGTGCCAGCAGCACCCTGACACCGGCTACCGGGGAGCTGTTTTTT	CASSTLTPATGELFF
NA	TRBV5-1	TRBJ2-3	TGCGCCAGCAGCCCTGAGGCTAGCGGCACAGATACGCAGTATTTT	CASSPEASGTDTQYF
NA	TRBV4-1	TRBJ1-2	TGCGCCAGCAGCCGGGGGGATCTGTCTAACTATGGCTACACCTTC	CASSRGDLSNYGYTF
TRBD1	TRBV4-3	TRBJ2-7	TGCGCCAGCAGCCCCGGGACAGGGGGAGGTGAGCAGTACTTC	CASSPGTGGGEQYF
NA	TRBV4-2	TRBJ2-1	TGTGCCAGCAGCCAAGGCCTACACGGCGGGAATGAGCAGTTCTTC	CASSQGLHGGNEQFF
TRBD1	TRBV28	TRBJ1-5	TGTGCCAGCAGTTATCTGCGGGACAGGGGTTTCAGCAATCAGCCCCAGCATTTT	CASSYLRDRGFSNQPQHF
TRBD1	TRBV4-3	TRBJ2-3	TGCGCCAGCAGCCAAGGACAGGGGGCAGGAGATACGCAGTATTTT	CASSQGQGAGDTQYF
TRBD2	TRBV7-2	TRBJ2-4	TGTGCCAGCAGCTTGCGACTAGCGGGGGGCATTGGAGCCAAAAACATTCAGTACTTC	CASSLRLAGGIGAKNIQYF
NA	TRBV6-5	TRBJ1-6	TGTGCCAGCAGTCTGCCTAGGTCCTATAATTCACCCCTCCACTTT	CASSLPRSYNSPLHF
TRBD1	TRBV27	TRBJ2-1	TGTGCCAGCAGTGACCGGGACAGGGCTTCCCATGAGCAGTTCTTC	CASSDRDRASHEQFF
NA	TRBV5-1	TRBJ2-6	TGCGCCAGCAGCCTTACAGGAAGCTCTGGGGCCAACGTCCTGACTTTC	CASSLTGSSGANVLTF